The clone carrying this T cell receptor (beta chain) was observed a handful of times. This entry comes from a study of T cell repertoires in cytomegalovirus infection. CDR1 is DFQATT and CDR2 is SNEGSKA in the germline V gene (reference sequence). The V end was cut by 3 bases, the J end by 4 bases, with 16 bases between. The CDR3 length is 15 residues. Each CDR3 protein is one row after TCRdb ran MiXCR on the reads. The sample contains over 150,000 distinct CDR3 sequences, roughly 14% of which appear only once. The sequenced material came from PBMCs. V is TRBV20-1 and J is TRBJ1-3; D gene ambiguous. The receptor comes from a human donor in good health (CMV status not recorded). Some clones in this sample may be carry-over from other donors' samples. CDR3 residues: CSASPGVVKGNTIYF. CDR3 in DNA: TGCAGTGCTAGCCCCGGGGTAGTAAAGGGAAACACCATATATTTT.